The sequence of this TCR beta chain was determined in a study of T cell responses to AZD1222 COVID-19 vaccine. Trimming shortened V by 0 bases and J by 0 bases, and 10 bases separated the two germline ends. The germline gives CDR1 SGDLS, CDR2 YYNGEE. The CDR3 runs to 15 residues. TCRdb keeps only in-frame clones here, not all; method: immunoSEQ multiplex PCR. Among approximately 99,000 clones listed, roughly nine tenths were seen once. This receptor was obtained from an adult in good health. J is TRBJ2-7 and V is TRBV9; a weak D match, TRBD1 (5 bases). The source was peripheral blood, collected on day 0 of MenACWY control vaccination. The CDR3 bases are TGTGCCAGCAGCGTAGGATGGGGCCTCTCCTACGAGCAGTACTTC. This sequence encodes CASSVGWGLSYEQYF.